These 31 T cell receptor beta chains were all obtained from the same sample, sequenced in a study of beta chain features in type 1 diabetes. Every isolated RNA sample was fully reverse transcribed, so sequencing captured expressed TCRB transcripts. Clones were read by immunoSEQ multiplex PCR, and TCRdb kept only the in-frame ones, dropping some. Among some 400,000 clones, less than 15% were seen once, and the ten largest hold approximately 0.019%. Sequences were obtained from naive CD4+ T cells from blood. The receptors come from a woman aged 18-30 years in good health.

The chain links TRBV7-2 to TRBJ2-2; perhaps TRBD2 as D (5 bases). The germline CDR1 and CDR2 sequences are SGHTA and FQGNSA. CDR3 length equals 14 residues. V was pared by 0 bases and J by 6 bases, with 8 bases between. This CDR3 reads CASSLAQRAGELFF. DNA of the CDR3: TGTGCCAGCAGCTTAGCCCAGAGGGCCGGGGAGCTGTTTTTT. Together with reference TRBV7-2 and TRBJ2-2, the CDR3 gives the full variable domain: GAGVSQSPSNKVTEKGKDVELRCDPISGHTALYWYRQSLGQGLEFLIYFQGNSAPDKSGLPSDRFSAERTGGSVSTLTIQRTQQEDSAVYLCASSLAQRAGELFFGEGSRLTVL.

The genes are TRBV30 and TRBJ2-4; TRBD1 is a possible D gene (5 bases). The CDR3 sequence is 13 residues long. In germline, CDR1 is GTSNPN, CDR2 SVGIG (reference sequence). Between the trimmed V and J ends, which lost 2 bases and 5 bases, there was a span of 10 bases. The CDR3 sequence is CAWSLGQENIQYF. In nucleotides, the CDR3 is TGTGCCTGGAGTTTGGGGCAGGAAAACATTCAGTACTTC.

J is TRBJ2-5 and V is TRBV7-9; 9 bases match TRBD1. CDR1 is SEHNR and CDR2 is FQNEAQ in the germline V gene (reference sequence). V lost 3 bases to trimming and J lost 3 bases; unmatched junction nucleotides: 8. The CDR3 runs to 16 residues. DNA for the CDR3: TGTGCCAGCAGCTTCTTCGGGACAGGGATAAAAGAGACCCAGTACTTC. Its protein product is CASSFFGTGIKETQYF.

The chain carries TRBV14 and TRBJ2-7; 8 bases align to TRBD1. V dropped 4 bases and J dropped 4; count of bases not matched to a gene: 9. Per germline, CDR1 SGHDN and CDR2 FVKESK. The CDR3 contains 15 residues. The CDR3 sequence is CASSRLTGAYYEQYF. CDR3 nucleotides: TGTGCCAGCAGCCGTTTGACAGGGGCGTATTACGAGCAGTACTTC.

The CDR3 sequence: CASTGTSGIGELFF. The CDR3 region has the DNA TGTGCCAGCACCGGGACTAGCGGGATTGGGGAGCTGTTTTTT. V gene TRBV2 combines with J gene TRBJ2-2; 13 bases are shared with TRBD2. This CDR3 has 14 residues. Trimming removed 7 bases from V and 8 bases from J; junction bases left unmatched: 4. Looked up from germline, CDR1 is SNHLY and CDR2 is FYNNEI.

V gene TRBV25-1 combines with J gene TRBJ2-1; weak D call: TRBD2 (5 bases). V lost 9 bases and J 6 bases, leaving 24 bases between the germline ends. Germline values: CDR1 MGHDK, CDR2 SYGVNS. The CDR3 is 16 residues long. CDR3 nucleotide sequence: TGTGCCAGGCCTACTCATAGCGTACTTAATCTCAATGAGCAGTTCTTC. As protein: CARPTHSVLNLNEQFF.

This chain links TRBV4-1 with TRBJ1-1; the D gene is possibly TRBD1 (6 bases). The CDR3 runs to 13 residues. CDR1 MGHRA and CDR2 YSYEKL come from the germline V gene. V gave up 0 bases and J gave up 6 bases, with 8 bases separating them. The CDR3 spells CASSQDRGAEAFF. In nucleotides, the CDR3 is TGCGCCAGCAGCCAAGACAGGGGTGCTGAAGCTTTCTTT.

This rearrangement joins TRBV7-2 to TRBJ1-1; 8 bases fit TRBD1. The CDR3 is made up of 13 amino acids. In germline, CDR1 is SGHTA, CDR2 FQGNSA. J lost 4 bases, V lost 6 bases, and 4 bases had no gene match. The CDR3 reads CASSSGGFTEAFF. The CDR3 region has the DNA TGTGCCAGCAGTTCAGGGGGCTTCACTGAAGCTTTCTTT.

This clone showed up just a few times. The chain recombines TRBV2 with TRBJ2-1; TRBD2 matches at 10 bases. The germline CDR1 and CDR2 sequences are SNHLY and FYNNEI. V lost 6 bases, J lost 7 bases, and 9 bases stayed unmatched. The CDR3 extends over 15 amino acids. CDR3 sequence (DNA): TGTGCCAGCAGCAAGAGGACTAGCGGCACTAATGAGCAGTTCTTC. Encoded protein: CASSKRTSGTNEQFF.

The chain has TRBV5-1 and TRBJ2-3, with a tentative D call TRBD2 (5 bases). The length of the CDR3 is 14 residues. Germline V CDR1 and CDR2: SGHRS, YFSETQ. V lost 0 bases, J lost 3 bases, and 8 bases lay in between. Written as DNA, the CDR3 is TGCGCCAGCAGCTTGGGGGAGATTACAGATACGCAGTATTTT. Its protein product is CASSLGEITDTQYF.

This clone was seen only a few times. The junction and the germline gene differ at one end; a read error may be behind it. The J gene is TRBJ2-7, the V gene TRBV5-1; D may be TRBD2 (6 bases). The CDR3 loop spans 14 amino acids. Germline lookup yields CDR1 SGHRS and CDR2 YFSETQ. The CDR3: CASSSGTSSSEQYF. DNA of the CDR3: TGCGCCAGCAGCTCCGGGACTTCTTCCTCCGAGCAGTACTTC.

This sequence joins TRBV9 and TRBJ2-3; tentatively, D is TRBD1 (6 bases). Trimming took off 3 bases at V and 4 bases at J, with 12 bases between the two ends. The CDR3 has 14 residues. Germline V CDR1 and CDR2: SGDLS, YYNGEE. The CDR3 nucleotides are TGTGCCAGCAGCGGACAGGTGGGCGCAGATACGCAGTATTTT. Protein: CASSGQVGADTQYF.

This chain links TRBV19 with TRBJ2-2; TRBD1 is a possible D gene (5 bases). Trimming shortened V by 1 base and J by 2 bases, and 8 bases separated the two germline ends. This CDR3 is built from 15 residues. Germline assignment: CDR1 LNHDA and CDR2 SQIVND (reference sequence). The CDR3 DNA reads as TGTGCCAGTAGTATAGGGCAGGGCAACACCGGGGAGCTGTTTTTT. Its protein product is CASSIGQGNTGELFF.

The sample holds a few counts of this clone. The CDR3 DNA follows: TGCGCCAGCAGCCCTAGCCCAGGGGCCGGCACTGAAGCTTTCTTT. It specifies CASSPSPGAGTEAFF. This chain links TRBV4-3 with TRBJ1-1; D possibly corresponds to TRBD1 (6 bases). The CDR3 length is 15 residues. V lost 4 bases, J lost 4 bases, and 16 bases lay in between. The V gene's germline CDR1 is LGHNA and CDR2 YSLEER.

The chain has TRBV28 and TRBJ2-7; 8 bases match TRBD2. The V segment lost 0 bases and the J segment 4 bases; nucleotides outside the gene matches: 5. CDR1 and CDR2 (germline): MDHEN, SYDVKM. The CDR3 totals 15 residues. The DNA of the CDR3 is TGTGCCAGCAGTTTATGGCGGGGGGCTAGATACGAGCAGTACTTC. Its translation: CASSLWRGARYEQYF.

In its sample, this clone was seen a few times. The chain has TRBV29-1 and TRBJ1-1, with TRBD1 identical over 8 bases. CDR1 and CDR2 (germline): SQVTM, ANQGSEA. V lost 0 bases and J lost 5; bases outside the gene matches: 2. The CDR3 is 13 amino acids. CDR3 sequence: CSVEEQGGTEAFF. The DNA of the CDR3 is TGCAGCGTTGAAGAACAGGGGGGGACTGAAGCTTTCTTT.

This sequence joins TRBV10-3 and TRBJ1-2, with a possible D match to TRBD1 (5 bases). V was pared by 6 bases and J by 4 bases, with 9 bases between. The V gene's germline CDR1 is ENHRY and CDR2 SYGVKD. The CDR3 loop spans 12 amino acids. The CDR3 region has the DNA TGTGCCATCAGGGACACCGGCTATGGCTACACCTTC. Translation: CAIRDTGYGYTF.

This clone occurred a few times. The chain links TRBV2 to TRBJ2-2; D ambiguous. Germline values: CDR1 SNHLY, CDR2 FYNNEI. Trimming left V 6 bases short and J 1 base short, with 3 bases between. The CDR3 spans 12 residues. CDR3 nucleotides: TGTGCCAGCAGCAGGAACACCGGGGAGCTGTTTTTT. This translates into CASSRNTGELFF.

The J gene is TRBJ2-3, the V gene TRBV25-1, with 8 bases identical to TRBD1. CDR3 size: 15 residues. CDR1 and CDR2 (germline): MGHDK, SYGVNS. Trimming cost V 3 bases and J 1 base; bases outside gene matches: 3. CDR3 residues: CASSETGVGTDTQYF. The CDR3 DNA reads TGTGCCAGCAGTGAGACAGGGGTAGGCACAGATACGCAGTATTTT. Together with reference TRBV25-1 and TRBJ2-3, the CDR3 gives the full variable domain: EADIYQTPRYLVIGTGKKITLECSQTMGHDKMYWYQQDPGMELHLIHYSYGVNSTEKGDLSSESTVSRIRTEHFPLTLESARPSHTSQYLCASSETGVGTDTQYFGPGTRLTVL.

There are a few counts of this clone. The rearrangement links TRBV28 to TRBJ2-3, with 9 bases aligning to TRBD1. The germline V gene encodes CDR1 MDHEN and CDR2 SYDVKM. The CDR3 loop spans 16 amino acids. Trimming took 4 bases from V and 5 from J; bases not matched to a gene: 10. This CDR3 reads CASSSAGTGSRDTQYF. The CDR3 coding sequence is TGTGCCAGCAGTTCGGCCGGGACAGGGTCAAGAGATACGCAGTATTTT. Full variable domain (outside the CDR3, taken from reference TRBV28 and TRBJ2-3): DVKVTQSSRYLVKRTGEKVFLECVQDMDHENMFWYRQDPGLGLRLIYFSYDVKMKEKGDIPEGYSVSREKKERFSLILESASTNQTSMYLCASSSAGTGSRDTQYFGPGTRLTVL.

V gene TRBV9 combines with J gene TRBJ1-2; 7 positions match TRBD1. CDR3 size: 14 residues. J gave up 3 bases and V 7 bases, and 9 bases lay outside the gene matches. Germline V gene data show CDR1 as SGDLS and CDR2 as YYNGEE. The CDR3 here is CASANQGGDYGYTF. As DNA, the CDR3 is TGTGCCAGCGCAAACCAGGGGGGAGACTATGGCTACACCTTC.

This chain links TRBV6-5 with TRBJ2-7; 12 bases match TRBD2. This CDR3 comprises 15 residues. The trim removed 5 bases at V and 6 bases at J, leaving 8 bases unmatched. Germline V gene lookup returns CDR1 MNHEY and CDR2 SVGAGI. The chain's CDR3 is CASSPTSGRKGEQYF. DNA for the CDR3: TGTGCCAGCAGTCCTACTAGCGGGAGGAAAGGCGAGCAGTACTTC.

Written as DNA, the CDR3 is TGCAGCGTTGAAGAAAGGCAGGGGGCAAAGAATGAGCAGTTCTTC. Its translation: CSVEERQGAKNEQFF. This chain uses TRBV29-1 with TRBJ2-1; 8 nucleotides line up with TRBD1. This CDR3 has 15 residues. Germline-derived CDR1 and CDR2 are SQVTM and ANQGSEA. V shed 0 bases, J shed 7 bases, and the junction held 8 bases outside the gene matches.

This clone was counted a few times. The genes are TRBV7-9 and TRBJ2-7, with 7 bases matching TRBD2. The CDR3 totals 15 residues. V was clipped by 4 bases and J by 0 bases; unmatched bases: 6. Per the germline V gene, CDR1 is SEHNR and CDR2 is FQNEAQ (reference sequence). The CDR3 coding sequence is TGTGCCAGCAGCTCACAGCGGGGATACTCCTACGAGCAGTACTTC. Translated, it gives CASSSQRGYSYEQYF.

The table lists this clone with a few counts. This chain uses TRBV7-9 with TRBJ2-7; TRBD1 agrees at 8 bases. This CDR3 spans 13 amino acids. Losses at the gene ends were 5 bases for V and 3 bases for J; bases not matched to a gene: 3. Looked up from germline, CDR1 is SEHNR and CDR2 is FQNEAQ (reference sequence). The CDR3 DNA follows: TGTGCCAGCAGCCCACAGGGGGTCTACGAGCAGTACTTC. It yields the protein CASSPQGVYEQYF.

Concerning this clone: The sample holds other DNA sequences that translate to the same CDR3. This chain connects TRBV15 to TRBJ2-3; D not certain. In germline, CDR1 is LNHNV, CDR2 YYDKDF (reference sequence). This CDR3 has 12 amino acids. Trimming left V 1 base short and J 4 bases short, with 3 bases between. The CDR3, as DNA: TGTGCCACCAGCAGAGTATCAGATACGCAGTATTTT. Translation: CATSRVSDTQYF.

This clone was counted only a few times. The chain is built from TRBV30 and TRBJ1-5, with 7 bases fitting TRBD1. The CDR3 extends over 13 amino acids. Germline CDR1 GTSNPN, CDR2 SVGIG (reference sequence). The trim removed 5 bases at V and 5 bases at J, leaving 6 bases unmatched. The CDR3, as DNA: TGTGCCTGGGCCTACAGGGGTCATCAGCCCCAGCATTTT. Amino acid sequence: CAWAYRGHQPQHF.

This rearrangement joins TRBV2 to TRBJ2-5, with 8 bases matching TRBD2. Per the germline V gene, CDR1 is SNHLY and CDR2 is FYNNEI. J was trimmed by 3 bases and V by 10 bases; bases with no gene match: 7. This CDR3 contains 13 residues. CDR3 sequence reads: CATTEAGEETQYF. The DNA for the CDR3 is TGTGCCACCACGGAAGCGGGAGAAGAGACCCAGTACTTC.

This clone was seen only a few times. V usage is TRBV7-2 and J usage is TRBJ2-1, with 8 bases identical to TRBD1. Trimming at V came to 5 bases and at J to 12 bases, leaving 3 bases not matched to a gene. The length of the CDR3 is 11 residues. Germline values: CDR1 SGHTA, CDR2 FQGNSA. The DNA for the CDR3 is TGTGCCAGCAGCGTCGGGACAGGGCAGTTCTTC. This sequence encodes CASSVGTGQFF.

Notes on this clone: This sample includes further DNA sequences coding for the same CDR3. The V call is TRBV30, the J call TRBJ2-5, with a weak D call TRBD2 (5 bases). The CDR3 runs to 12 residues. Germline CDR1 reads GTSNPN; CDR2 reads SVGIG (reference sequence). V gave up 0 bases and J gave up 5 bases, with 7 bases separating them. CDR3 bases: TGTGCCTGGAGTGTAACTAGGGAGACCCAGTACTTC. This sequence encodes CAWSVTRETQYF.

This clone was counted only a few times. This sequence joins TRBV6-5 and TRBJ2-1; 10 bases match TRBD1. Germline V gene data show CDR1 as MNHEY and CDR2 as SVGAGI. V dropped 7 bases and J dropped 8; count of bases not matched to a gene: 8. The CDR3 is 14 amino acids. For the CDR3, the DNA is TGTGCCAGCACTCGCCGGGACAGGGGCGATGAGCAGTTCTTC. This encodes CASTRRDRGDEQFF.